This T cell receptor beta chain stems from a study of shared clonotypes between healthy human individuals. TCRdb's copy holds only in-frame clones and misses some; the assay was immunoSEQ multiplex PCR. The sample holds roughly 2 million clones, approximately 94% seen once. Terminally differentiated effector memory CD45RA+ cells were excluded from the naive CD8 cells, which were CD45RO-negative and positively selected for CCR7. Trimming removed 0 bases at V and 6 bases at J, with 14 bases between. CDR1 is KGHSY and CDR2 is FQNENV in the germline V gene. The CDR3 spans 15 residues. Sequenced input: naive CD8+ T cells sorted from blood. The chain uses TRBV16 and TRBJ1-2; D gene ambiguous. This clonotype was sampled from a man aged 18 to 30 in good health. The CDR3 is CASSQSRVGRDGYTF. CDR3 nucleotides: TGTGCCAGCAGCCAATCAAGGGTAGGGCGTGATGGCTACACCTTC. Complete variable domain (other parts from reference TRBV16 and TRBJ1-2): GEEVAQTPKHLVRGEGQKAKLYCAPIKGHSYVFWYQQVLKNEFKFLISFQNENVFDETGMPKERFSAKCLPNSPCSLEIQATKLEDSAVYFCASSQSRVGRDGYTFGSGTRLTVV.